This T cell receptor beta chain was obtained from a study of cytomegalovirus exposure and HLA in healthy donors. Study outcomes and limitations: Versus the approximately 700-donor mean, an Asian-associated ancestry cluster reportedly showed fewer N-insertions in a later analysis. Within the data, a cluster of highly shared sequence variants was likely a sequencing artifact. Apparent HLA restriction characterized most CMV-associated TCR beta chains in a later analysis.

The CDR3 is 14 amino acids. Germline values: CDR1 MDHEN, CDR2 SYDVKM. The trim removed 6 bases at V and 0 bases at J, leaving 5 bases unmatched. PCR employed 60 Vbeta and 13 Jbeta primers. Authors' data handling: Approximately 79 million unique TCR beta chains, about 10 million of them shared, were counted by a later analysis. TCRdb keeps only in-frame clones here, not all; method: immunoSEQ multiplex PCR. V, J and clone size are taken as reported in that table, and D and trimming were inferred from the DNA itself. The table records over 25,000 clones, approximately 62% of them present only once. With respect to this clone: Its antigen is as yet unknown.

This TCR derives from a male donor in good health and CMV-seropositive. Material: PBMCs. V is TRBV28 and J is TRBJ2-7, with 7 bases fitting TRBD1. The CDR3 DNA reads TGTGCCAGCAGGGTCGACAGGGTCTCCTACGAGCAGTACTTC. Its protein is CASRVDRVSYEQYF.